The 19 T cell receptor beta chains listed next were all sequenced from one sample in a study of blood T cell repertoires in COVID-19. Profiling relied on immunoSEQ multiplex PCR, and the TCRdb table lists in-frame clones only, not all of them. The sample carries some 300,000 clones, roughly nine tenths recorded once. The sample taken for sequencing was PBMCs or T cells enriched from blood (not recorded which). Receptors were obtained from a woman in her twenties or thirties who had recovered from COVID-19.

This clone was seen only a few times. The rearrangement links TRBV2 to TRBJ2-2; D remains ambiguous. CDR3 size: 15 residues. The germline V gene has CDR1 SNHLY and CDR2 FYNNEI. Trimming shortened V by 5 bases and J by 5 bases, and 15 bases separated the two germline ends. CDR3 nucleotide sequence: TGTGCCAGCAGTTTAAACCGACTTGGAACCGGGGAGCTGTTTTTT. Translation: CASSLNRLGTGELFF.

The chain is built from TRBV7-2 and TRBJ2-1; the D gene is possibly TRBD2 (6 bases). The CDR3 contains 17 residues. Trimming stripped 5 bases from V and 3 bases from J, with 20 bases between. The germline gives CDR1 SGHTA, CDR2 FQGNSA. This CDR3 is CASSPRDSHRNYNEQFF. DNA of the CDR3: TGTGCCAGCAGCCCCCGGGACTCACACCGAAACTACAATGAGCAGTTCTTC.

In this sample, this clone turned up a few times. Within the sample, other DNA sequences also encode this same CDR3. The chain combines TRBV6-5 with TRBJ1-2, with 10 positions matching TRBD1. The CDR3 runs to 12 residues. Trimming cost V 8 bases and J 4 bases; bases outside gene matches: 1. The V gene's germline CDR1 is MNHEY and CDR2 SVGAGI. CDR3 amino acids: CASRDRGYGYTF. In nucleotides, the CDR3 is TGTGCCAGCCGGGACAGGGGCTATGGCTACACCTTC.

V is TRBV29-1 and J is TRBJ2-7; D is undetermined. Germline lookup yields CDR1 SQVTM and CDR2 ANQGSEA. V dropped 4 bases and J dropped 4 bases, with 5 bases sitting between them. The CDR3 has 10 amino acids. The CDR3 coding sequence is TGCAGCGTTGTTATGTACGAGCAGTACTTC. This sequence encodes CSVVMYEQYF.

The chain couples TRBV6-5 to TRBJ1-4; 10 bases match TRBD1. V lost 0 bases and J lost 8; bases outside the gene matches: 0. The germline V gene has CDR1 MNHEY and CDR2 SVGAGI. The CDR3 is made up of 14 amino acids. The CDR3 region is CASSYSTGGEKLFF. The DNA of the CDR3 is TGTGCCAGCAGTTACTCGACAGGGGGCGAAAAACTGTTTTTT.

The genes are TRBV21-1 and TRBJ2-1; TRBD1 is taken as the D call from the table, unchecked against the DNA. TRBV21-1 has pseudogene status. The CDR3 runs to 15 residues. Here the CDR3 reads CASSCFRHTYNEQFF. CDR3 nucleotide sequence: TGTGCCAGCAGCTGCTTCCGACATACCTACAATGAGCAGTTCTTC.

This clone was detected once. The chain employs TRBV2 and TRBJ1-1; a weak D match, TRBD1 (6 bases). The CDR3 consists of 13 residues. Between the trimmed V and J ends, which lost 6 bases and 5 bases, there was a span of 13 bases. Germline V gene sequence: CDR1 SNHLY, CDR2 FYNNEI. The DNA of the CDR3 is TGTGCCAGCAGACCCGGACAGTTGACTGAAGCTTTCTTT. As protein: CASRPGQLTEAFF. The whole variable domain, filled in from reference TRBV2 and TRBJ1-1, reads EPEVTQTPSHQVTQMGQEVILRCVPISNHLYFYWYRQILGQKVEFLVSFYNNEISEKSEIFDDQFSVERPDGSNFTLKIRSTKLEDSAMYFCASRPGQLTEAFFGQGTRLTVV.

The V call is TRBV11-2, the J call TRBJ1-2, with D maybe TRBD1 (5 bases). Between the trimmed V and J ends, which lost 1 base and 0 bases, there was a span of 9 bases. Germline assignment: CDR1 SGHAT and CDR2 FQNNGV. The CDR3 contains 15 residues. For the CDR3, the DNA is TGTGCCAGCAGCTTAGGTCCGACAGCTAACTATGGCTACACCTTC. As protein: CASSLGPTANYGYTF.

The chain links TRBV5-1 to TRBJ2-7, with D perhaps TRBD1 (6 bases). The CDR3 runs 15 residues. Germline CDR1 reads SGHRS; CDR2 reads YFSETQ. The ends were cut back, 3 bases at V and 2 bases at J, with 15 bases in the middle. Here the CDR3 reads CASSSAGTPTYEQYF. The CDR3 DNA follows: TGCGCCAGCAGCTCTGCCGGGACACCAACCTACGAGCAGTACTTC.

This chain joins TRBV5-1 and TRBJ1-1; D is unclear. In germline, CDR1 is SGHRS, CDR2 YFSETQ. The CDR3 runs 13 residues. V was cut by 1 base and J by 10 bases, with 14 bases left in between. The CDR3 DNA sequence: TGCGCCAGCAGCTTGCGCGGGTTTCAGGCAGCTTTCTTT. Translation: CASSLRGFQAAFF.

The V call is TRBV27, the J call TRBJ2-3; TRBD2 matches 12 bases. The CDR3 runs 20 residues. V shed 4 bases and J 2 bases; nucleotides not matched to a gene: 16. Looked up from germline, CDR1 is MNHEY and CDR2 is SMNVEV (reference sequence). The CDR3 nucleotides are TGTGCCAGCAGTTCCCGACTAGCGGGAGCGGCTGGGGTCTTCACAGATACGCAGTATTTT. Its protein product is CASSSRLAGAAGVFTDTQYF.

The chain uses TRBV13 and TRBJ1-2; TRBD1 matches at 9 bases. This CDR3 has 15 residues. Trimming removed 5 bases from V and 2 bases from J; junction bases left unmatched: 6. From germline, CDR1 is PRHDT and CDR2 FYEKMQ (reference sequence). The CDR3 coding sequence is TGTGCCAGCAGCGCCCGGGACAGGGTGAACTATGGCTACACCTTC. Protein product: CASSARDRVNYGYTF.

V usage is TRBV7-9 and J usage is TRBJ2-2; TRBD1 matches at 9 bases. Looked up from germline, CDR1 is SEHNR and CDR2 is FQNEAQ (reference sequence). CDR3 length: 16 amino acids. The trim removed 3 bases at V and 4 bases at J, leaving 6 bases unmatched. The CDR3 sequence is CASSFLGTGSTGELFF. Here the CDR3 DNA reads TGTGCCAGCAGCTTTCTCGGGACAGGGTCCACCGGGGAGCTGTTTTTT.

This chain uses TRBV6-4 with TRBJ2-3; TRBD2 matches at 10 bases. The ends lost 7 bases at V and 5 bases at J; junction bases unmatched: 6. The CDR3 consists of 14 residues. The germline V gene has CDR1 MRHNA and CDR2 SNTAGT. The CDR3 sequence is CASKRLAGEDTQYF. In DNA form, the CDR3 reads TGTGCCAGCAAACGGCTAGCGGGAGAAGATACGCAGTATTTT.

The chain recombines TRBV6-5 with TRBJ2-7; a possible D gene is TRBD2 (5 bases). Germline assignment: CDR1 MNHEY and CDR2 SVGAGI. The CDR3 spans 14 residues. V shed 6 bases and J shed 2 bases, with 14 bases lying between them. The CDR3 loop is CASSSDYFTYEQYF. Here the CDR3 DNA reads TGTGCCAGCAGCTCCGACTACTTTACCTACGAGCAGTACTTC.

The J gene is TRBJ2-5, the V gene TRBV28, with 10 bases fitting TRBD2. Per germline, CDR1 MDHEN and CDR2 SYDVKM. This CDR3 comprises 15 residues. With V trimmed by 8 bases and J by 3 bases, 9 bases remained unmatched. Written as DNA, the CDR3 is TGTGCCAGCGGGTACATAGGACTAGCGGAAGAGACCCAGTACTTC. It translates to CASGYIGLAEETQYF.

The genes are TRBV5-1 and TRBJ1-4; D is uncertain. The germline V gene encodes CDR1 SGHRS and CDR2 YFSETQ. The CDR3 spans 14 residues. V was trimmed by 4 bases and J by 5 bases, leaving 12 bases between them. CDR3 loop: CASSMDAGNEKLFF. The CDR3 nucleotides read TGCGCCAGCAGCATGGATGCGGGAAATGAAAAACTGTTTTTT. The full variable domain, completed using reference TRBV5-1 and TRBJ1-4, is KAGVTQTPRYLIKTRGQQVTLSCSPISGHRSVSWYQQTPGQGLQFLFEYFSETQRNKGNFPGRFSGRQFSNSRSEMNVSTLELGDSALYLCASSMDAGNEKLFFGSGTQLSVL.

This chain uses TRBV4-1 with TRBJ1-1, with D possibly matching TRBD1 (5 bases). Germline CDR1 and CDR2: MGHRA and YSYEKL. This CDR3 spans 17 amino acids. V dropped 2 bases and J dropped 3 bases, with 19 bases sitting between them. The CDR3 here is CASSQSLLLGGDTEAFF. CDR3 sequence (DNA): TGCGCCAGCAGCCAATCACTCCTGCTTGGGGGGGACACTGAAGCTTTCTTT.

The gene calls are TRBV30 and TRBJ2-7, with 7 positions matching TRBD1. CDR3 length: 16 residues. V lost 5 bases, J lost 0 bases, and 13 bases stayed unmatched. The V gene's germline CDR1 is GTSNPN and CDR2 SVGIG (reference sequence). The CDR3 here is CAWVKQSGQHSYEQYF. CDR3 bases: TGTGCCTGGGTCAAACAATCGGGACAGCACTCCTACGAGCAGTACTTC. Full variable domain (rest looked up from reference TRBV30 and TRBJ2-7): SQTIHQWPATLVQPVGSPLSLECTVEGTSNPNLYWYRQAAGRGLQLLFYSVGIGQISSEVPQNLSASRPQDRQFILSSKKLLLSDSGFYLCAWVKQSGQHSYEQYFGPGTRLTVT.